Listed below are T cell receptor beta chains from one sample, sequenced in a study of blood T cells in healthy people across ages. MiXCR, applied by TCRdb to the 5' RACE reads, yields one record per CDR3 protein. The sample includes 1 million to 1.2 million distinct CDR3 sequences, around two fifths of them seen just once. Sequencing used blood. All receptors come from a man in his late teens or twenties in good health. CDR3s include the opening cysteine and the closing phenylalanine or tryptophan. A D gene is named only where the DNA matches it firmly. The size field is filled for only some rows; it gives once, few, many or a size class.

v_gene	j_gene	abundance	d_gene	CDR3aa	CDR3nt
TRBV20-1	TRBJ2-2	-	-	CSASRDLENTGELFF	TGCAGTGCTAGCCGGGACTTGGAGAACACCGGGGAGCTGTTTTTT
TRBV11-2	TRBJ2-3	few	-	CASSPMHGLTDTQYF	TGTGCCAGCAGCCCCATGCACGGTCTCACAGATACGCAGTATTTT
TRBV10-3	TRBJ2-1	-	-	CAISEPARDYEQFF	TGTGCCATCAGTGAGCCGGCAAGGGACTATGAGCAGTTCTTC
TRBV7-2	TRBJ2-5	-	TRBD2	CASSPTTSGGPLETQYF	TGTGCCAGCAGCCCGACGACTAGCGGGGGCCCCCTGGAGACCCAGTACTTC
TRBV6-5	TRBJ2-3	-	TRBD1	CASSYRPVPGQGVSDTQYF	TGTGCCAGCAGTTATCGACCGGTACCGGGACAGGGAGTATCAGATACGCAGTATTTT
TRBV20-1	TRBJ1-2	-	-	CSAIGHTGPYGYTF	TGCAGTGCCATCGGTCATACAGGGCCCTATGGCTACACCTTC
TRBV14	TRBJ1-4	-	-	CASSQQGSEKLFF	TGTGCCAGCAGCCAACAAGGGAGTGAAAAACTGTTTTTT
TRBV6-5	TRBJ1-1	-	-	CASNTQTYTEAFF	TGTGCCAGCAATACACAGACGTACACTGAAGCTTTCTTT
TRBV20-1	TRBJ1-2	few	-	CSARDRDINYGYTF	TGCAGTGCTAGAGATCGGGACATAAACTATGGCTACACCTTC
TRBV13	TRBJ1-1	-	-	CASSLGLINTEAFF	TGTGCCAGCAGCTTAGGCCTGATAAACACTGAAGCTTTCTTT
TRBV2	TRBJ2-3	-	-	CASQQLVKGMDTQYF	TGTGCCAGCCAACAACTAGTAAAGGGTATGGATACGCAGTATTTT
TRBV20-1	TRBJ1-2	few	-	CSAPKTENYGYTF	TGCAGTGCCCCTAAAACAGAAAACTATGGCTACACCTTC
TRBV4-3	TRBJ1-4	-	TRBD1	CASSQELGTGNEKLFF	TGCGCCAGCAGCCAAGAGTTAGGGACAGGGAATGAAAAACTGTTTTTT
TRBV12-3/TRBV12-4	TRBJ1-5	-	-	CASSFTGGVFQPQHF	TGTGCCAGCAGTTTCACCGGGGGAGTATTCCAGCCCCAGCATTTT
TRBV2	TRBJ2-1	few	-	CASNRGSGYNEQFF	TGTGCCAGCAACCGGGGATCCGGATACAATGAGCAGTTCTTC
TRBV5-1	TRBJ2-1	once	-	CASSFSGDYKEQFF	TGCGCCAGCAGCTTCTCTGGGGATTACAAGGAGCAGTTCTTC